This T cell receptor beta chain is from a study of T cells in localized non-small cell lung cancer. Notes on the study in general: Tumor trailed uninvolved adjacent lung in T cell clonality, which peaked there. Median detection of top 100 tumor clones in adjacent lung was over 45 clones. A higher density of T cells in blood coincided with extended overall survival.

This clone was picked up one time. What it recognizes is unknown. The length of the CDR3 is 15 residues. CDR1 SGHDT and CDR2 YYEEEE come from the germline V gene. The germline V and J ends were trimmed by 0 bases and 0 bases, with 7 bases remaining between them. Some clones are missing from TCRdb's copy, which holds only in-frame ones; the method was immunoSEQ multiplex PCR. The repertoire holds 78,000 or so clones, approximately 84% seen once, with 2.8% in the top ten. The sample here was peripheral blood, taken before any cancer treatment. The receptor was isolated from a man aged 35 to 69 with stage I lung adenocarcinoma. The chain employs TRBV5-6 and TRBJ2-1; D is ambiguous. CDR3 coding DNA: TGTGCCAGCAGCTTGGTCTCGAGCTCCTACAATGAGCAGTTCTTC. Translation: CASSLVSSSYNEQFF.